These 2 T cell receptor beta chains were all obtained from the same sample, sequenced in a study of shared clonotypes between healthy human individuals. Naive CD8 cells comprised CD45RO-negative, CCR7-positively selected cells, excluding terminally differentiated effector memory CD45RA+ cells. Data came from immunoSEQ multiplex PCR; TCRdb stores just in-frame clones and leaves some out. The repertoire includes some 2 million clones, about 94% of them detected once, and approximately 1.2% sits in the top ten. The sequencing input was naive CD8+ T cells sorted from blood. The source is a man between 18 and 35 years old in good health.

V and J are TRBV30 and TRBJ2-1; 9 bases map to TRBD2. This CDR3 comprises 13 residues. V lost 5 bases, J lost 5 bases, and 4 bases stayed unmatched. Germline lookup yields CDR1 GTSNPN and CDR2 SVGIG (reference sequence). The CDR3 is CAWGLAGNNEQFF. The CDR3 DNA sequence: TGTGCCTGGGGGCTAGCGGGGAACAATGAGCAGTTCTTC.

This clone showed up just once. In this CDR3 the conserved last residue, phenylalanine or tryptophan, is missing, so a read error is likely. V usage is TRBV6-5 and J usage is TRBJ1-1, with 8 positions matching TRBD1. From germline, CDR1 is MNHEY and CDR2 SVGAGI. This CDR3 spans 15 amino acids. With 0 bases clipped from V and 3 bases from J, the junction kept 3 bases outside the gene matches. CDR3 coding DNA: TGTGCCAGCAGTTACTCGACAGGGGTGTACACTGAAGCTTTCCTT. This sequence encodes CASSYSTGVYTEAFL.